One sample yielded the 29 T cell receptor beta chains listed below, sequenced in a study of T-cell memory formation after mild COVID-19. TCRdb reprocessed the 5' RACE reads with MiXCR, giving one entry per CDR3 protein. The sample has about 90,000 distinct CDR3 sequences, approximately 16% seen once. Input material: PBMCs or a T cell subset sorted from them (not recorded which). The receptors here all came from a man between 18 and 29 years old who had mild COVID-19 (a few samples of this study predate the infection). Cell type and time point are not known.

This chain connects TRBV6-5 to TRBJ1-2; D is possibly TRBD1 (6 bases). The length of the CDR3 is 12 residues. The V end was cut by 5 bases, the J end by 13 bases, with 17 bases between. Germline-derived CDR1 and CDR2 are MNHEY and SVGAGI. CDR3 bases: TGTGCCAGCAGTATGACAGGCCGTGCACGCACCTTC. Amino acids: CASSMTGRARTF.

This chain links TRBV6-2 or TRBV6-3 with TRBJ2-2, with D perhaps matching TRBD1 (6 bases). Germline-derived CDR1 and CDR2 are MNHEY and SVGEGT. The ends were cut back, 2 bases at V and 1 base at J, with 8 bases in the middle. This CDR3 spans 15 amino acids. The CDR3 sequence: CASSYEGVNTGELFF. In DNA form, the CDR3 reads TGTGCCAGCAGTTACGAGGGGGTGAACACCGGGGAGCTGTTTTTT.

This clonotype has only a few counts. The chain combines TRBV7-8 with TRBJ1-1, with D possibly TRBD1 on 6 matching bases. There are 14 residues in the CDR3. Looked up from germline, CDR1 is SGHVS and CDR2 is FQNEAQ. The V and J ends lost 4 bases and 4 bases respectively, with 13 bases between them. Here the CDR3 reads CASSSVTGSTEAFF. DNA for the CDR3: TGTGCCAGCAGCTCAGTAACAGGGAGCACTGAAGCTTTCTTT.

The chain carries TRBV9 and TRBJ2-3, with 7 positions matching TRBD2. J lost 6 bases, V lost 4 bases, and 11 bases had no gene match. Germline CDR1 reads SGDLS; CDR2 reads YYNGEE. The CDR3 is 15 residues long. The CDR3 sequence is CASSFLSGERDTQYF. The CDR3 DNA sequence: TGTGCCAGCAGCTTCTTAAGCGGGGAACGGGATACGCAGTATTTT.

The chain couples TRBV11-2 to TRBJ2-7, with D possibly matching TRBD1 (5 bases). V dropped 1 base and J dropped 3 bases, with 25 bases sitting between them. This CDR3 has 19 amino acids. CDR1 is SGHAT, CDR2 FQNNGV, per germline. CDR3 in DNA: TGTGCCAGCAGCTTAGGGCACCTCCGACGGCAGGGATTAAGCTACGAGCAGTACTTC. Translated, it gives CASSLGHLRRQGLSYEQYF. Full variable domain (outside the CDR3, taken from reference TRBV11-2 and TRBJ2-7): EAGVAQSPRYKIIEKRQSVAFWCNPISGHATLYWYQQILGQGPKLLIQFQNNGVVDDSQLPKDRFSAERLKGVDSTLKIQPAKLEDSAVYLCASSLGHLRRQGLSYEQYFGPGTRLTVT.

CDR3 sequence (DNA): TGCAGTGCTAAGGGGACTAGCAATCAGCCCCAGCATTTT. It encodes CSAKGTSNQPQHF. The rearrangement joins TRBV20-1 to TRBJ1-5; tentatively, D is TRBD1 (5 bases). Between the trimmed V and J ends, which lost 4 bases and 0 bases, there was a span of 7 bases. This CDR3 comprises 13 residues. Germline V gene sequence: CDR1 DFQATT, CDR2 SNEGSKA (reference sequence).

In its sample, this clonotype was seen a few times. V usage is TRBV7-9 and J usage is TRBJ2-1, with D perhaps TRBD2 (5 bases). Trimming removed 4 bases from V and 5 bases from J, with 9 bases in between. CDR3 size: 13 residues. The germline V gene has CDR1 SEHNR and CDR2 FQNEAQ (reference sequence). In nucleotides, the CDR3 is TGTGCCAGCAGCTCTCAGGAGGACAATGAGCAGTTCTTC. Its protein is CASSSQEDNEQFF.

The CDR3 sequence: CASSLEGLAGASSYNEQFF. The CDR3 bases are TGTGCCAGCAGCTTAGAAGGATTAGCGGGGGCGAGCTCCTACAATGAGCAGTTCTTC. The chain combines TRBV7-3 with TRBJ2-1; 9 positions agree with TRBD2. The germline CDR1 and CDR2 sequences are SGHTA and FQGTGA. The CDR3 sequence is 19 residues long. J gave up 0 bases and V 2 bases, and 11 bases lay outside the gene matches.

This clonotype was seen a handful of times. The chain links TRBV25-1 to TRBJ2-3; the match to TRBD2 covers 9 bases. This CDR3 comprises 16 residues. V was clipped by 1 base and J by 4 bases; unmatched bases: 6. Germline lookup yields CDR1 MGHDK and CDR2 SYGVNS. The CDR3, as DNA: TGTGCCAGCAGTGAATGGGATAGCGGGGGCGCAGATACGCAGTATTTT. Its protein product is CASSEWDSGGADTQYF.

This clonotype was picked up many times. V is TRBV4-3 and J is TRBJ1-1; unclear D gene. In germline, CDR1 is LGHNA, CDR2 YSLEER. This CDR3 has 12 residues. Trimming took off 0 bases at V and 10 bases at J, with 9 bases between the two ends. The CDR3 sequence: CASSQDGRVAFF. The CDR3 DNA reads TGCGCCAGCAGCCAAGACGGGCGGGTAGCTTTCTTT.

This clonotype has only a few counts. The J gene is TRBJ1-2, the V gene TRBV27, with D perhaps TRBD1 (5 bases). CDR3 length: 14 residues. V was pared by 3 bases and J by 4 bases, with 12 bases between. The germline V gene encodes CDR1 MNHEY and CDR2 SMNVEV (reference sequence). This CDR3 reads CASSFQGVGYGYTF. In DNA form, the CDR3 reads TGTGCCAGCAGTTTTCAAGGGGTTGGCTATGGCTACACCTTC.

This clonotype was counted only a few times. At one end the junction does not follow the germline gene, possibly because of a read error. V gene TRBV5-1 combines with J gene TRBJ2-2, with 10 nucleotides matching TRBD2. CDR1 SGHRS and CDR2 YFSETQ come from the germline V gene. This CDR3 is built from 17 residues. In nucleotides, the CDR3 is TGCGCCAGCAGCTTGGCCAGGCTAGCGGGGGCCACCGGGGAGCCGTTTTTT. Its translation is CASSLARLAGATGEPFF.

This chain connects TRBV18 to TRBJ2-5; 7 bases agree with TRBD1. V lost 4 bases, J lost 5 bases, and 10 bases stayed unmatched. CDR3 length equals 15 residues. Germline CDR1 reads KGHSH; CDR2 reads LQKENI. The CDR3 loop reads CASSQGETGLETQYF. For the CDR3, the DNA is TGTGCCAGCTCACAGGGCGAGACAGGGCTCGAGACCCAGTACTTC.

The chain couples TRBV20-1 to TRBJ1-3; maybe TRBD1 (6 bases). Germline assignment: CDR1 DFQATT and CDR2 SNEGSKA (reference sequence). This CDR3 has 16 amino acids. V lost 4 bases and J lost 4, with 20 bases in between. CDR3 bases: TGCAGTGCTATCTTGTCTCGGGACAAGGTCGGAAACACCATATATTTT. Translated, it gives CSAILSRDKVGNTIYF.

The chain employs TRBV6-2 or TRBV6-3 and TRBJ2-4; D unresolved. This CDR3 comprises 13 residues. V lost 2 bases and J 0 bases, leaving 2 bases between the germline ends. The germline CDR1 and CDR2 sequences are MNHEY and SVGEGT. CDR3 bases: TGTGCCAGCAGTTACGGAGCCAAAAACATTCAGTACTTC. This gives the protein CASSYGAKNIQYF.

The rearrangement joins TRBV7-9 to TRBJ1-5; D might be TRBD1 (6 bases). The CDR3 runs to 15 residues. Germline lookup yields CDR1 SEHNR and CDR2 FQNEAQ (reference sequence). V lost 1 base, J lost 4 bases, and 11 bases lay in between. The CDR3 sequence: CASSLGQVLNQPQHF. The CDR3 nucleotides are TGTGCCAGCAGCTTAGGACAGGTCCTTAATCAGCCCCAGCATTTT. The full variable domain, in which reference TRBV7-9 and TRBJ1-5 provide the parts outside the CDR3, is DTGVSQNPRHKITKRGQNVTFRCDPISEHNRLYWYRQTLGQGPEFLTYFQNEAQLEKSRLLSDRFSAERPKGSFSTLEIQRTEQGDSAMYLCASSLGQVLNQPQHFGDGTRLSIL.

CDR3 residues: CASSLKRRGRSNQPQHF. The CDR3, as DNA: TGTGCCAGCAGCTTAAAGCGCAGGGGAAGATCCAATCAGCCCCAGCATTTT. The gene calls are TRBV11-2 and TRBJ1-5; D possibly corresponds to TRBD1 (6 bases). CDR1 is SGHAT, CDR2 FQNNGV, per germline. CDR3 length equals 17 residues. Trimming removed 2 bases at V and 3 bases at J, with 17 bases between.

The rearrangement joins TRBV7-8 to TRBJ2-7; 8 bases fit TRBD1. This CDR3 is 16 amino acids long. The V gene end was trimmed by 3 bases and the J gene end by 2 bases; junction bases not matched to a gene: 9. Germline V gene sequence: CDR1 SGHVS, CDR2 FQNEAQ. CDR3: CASSLPDGTGPYEQYF. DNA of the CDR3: TGTGCCAGCAGCTTGCCCGACGGGACAGGCCCCTACGAGCAGTACTTC.

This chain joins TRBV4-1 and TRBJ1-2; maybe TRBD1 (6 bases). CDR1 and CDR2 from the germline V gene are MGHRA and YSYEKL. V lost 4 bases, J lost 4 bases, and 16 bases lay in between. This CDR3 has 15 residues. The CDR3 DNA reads TGCGCCAGCAGCCTACGACAGGAAGCCTTCTATGGCTACACCTTC. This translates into CASSLRQEAFYGYTF.

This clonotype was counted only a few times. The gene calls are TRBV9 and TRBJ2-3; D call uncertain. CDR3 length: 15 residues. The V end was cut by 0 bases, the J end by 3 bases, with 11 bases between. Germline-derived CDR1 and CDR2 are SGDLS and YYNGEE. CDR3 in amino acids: CASSVARVSTDTQYF. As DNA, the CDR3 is TGTGCCAGCAGCGTAGCCCGGGTCTCAACAGATACGCAGTATTTT.

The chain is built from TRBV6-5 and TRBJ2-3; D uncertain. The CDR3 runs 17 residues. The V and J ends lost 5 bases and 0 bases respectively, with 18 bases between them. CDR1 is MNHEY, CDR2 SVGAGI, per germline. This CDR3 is CASSAPSRAGSTDTQYF. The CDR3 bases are TGTGCCAGCAGTGCCCCCTCCCGGGCCGGCAGCACAGATACGCAGTATTTT.

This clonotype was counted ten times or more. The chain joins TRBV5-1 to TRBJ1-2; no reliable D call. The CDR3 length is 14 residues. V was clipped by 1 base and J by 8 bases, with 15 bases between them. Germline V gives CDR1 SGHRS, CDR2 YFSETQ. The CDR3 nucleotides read TGCGCCAGCAGCTTGAAGGGCTCAGTGGGGGGCTACACCTTC. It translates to CASSLKGSVGGYTF.

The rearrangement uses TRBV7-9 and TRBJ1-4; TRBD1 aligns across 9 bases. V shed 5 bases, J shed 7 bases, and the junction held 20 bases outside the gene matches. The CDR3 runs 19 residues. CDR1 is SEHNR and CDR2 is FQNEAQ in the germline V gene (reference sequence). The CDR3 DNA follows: TGTGCCAGCAGCCAACCGGGACAGGGATCCCGCGAGTCGATTGAAAAACTGTTTTTT. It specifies CASSQPGQGSRESIEKLFF.

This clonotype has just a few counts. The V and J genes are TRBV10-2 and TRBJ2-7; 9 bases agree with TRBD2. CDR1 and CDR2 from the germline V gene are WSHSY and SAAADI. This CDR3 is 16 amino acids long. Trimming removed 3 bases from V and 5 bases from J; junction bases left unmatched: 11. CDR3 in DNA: TGCGCCAGCAGTGAAAAAGTGGCGGGGGGGCGGAACGAGCAGTACTTC. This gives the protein CASSEKVAGGRNEQYF.

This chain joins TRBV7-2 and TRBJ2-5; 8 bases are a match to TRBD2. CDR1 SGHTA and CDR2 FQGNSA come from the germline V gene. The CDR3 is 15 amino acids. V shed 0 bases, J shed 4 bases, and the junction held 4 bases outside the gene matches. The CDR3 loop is CASSLAPGGRETQYF. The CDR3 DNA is TGTGCCAGCAGCTTAGCGCCGGGGGGGCGAGAGACCCAGTACTTC. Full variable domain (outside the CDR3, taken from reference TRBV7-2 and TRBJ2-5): GAGVSQSPSNKVTEKGKDVELRCDPISGHTALYWYRQSLGQGLEFLIYFQGNSAPDKSGLPSDRFSAERTGGSVSTLTIQRTQQEDSAVYLCASSLAPGGRETQYFGPGTRLLVL.

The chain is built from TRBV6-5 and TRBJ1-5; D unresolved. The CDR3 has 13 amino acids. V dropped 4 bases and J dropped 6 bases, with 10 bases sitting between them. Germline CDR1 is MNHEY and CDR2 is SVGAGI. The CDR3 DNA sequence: TGTGCCAGCAGTTCCTACATAGGTCAGCCCCAGCATTTT. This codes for CASSSYIGQPQHF.

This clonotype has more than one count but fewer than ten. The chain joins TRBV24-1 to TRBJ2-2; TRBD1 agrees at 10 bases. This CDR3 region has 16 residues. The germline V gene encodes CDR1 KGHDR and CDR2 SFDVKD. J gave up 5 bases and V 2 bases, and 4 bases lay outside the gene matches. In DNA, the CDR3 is TGTGCCACCAGTGATTCCGGGACAGGGGTTACCGGGGAGCTGTTTTTT. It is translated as CATSDSGTGVTGELFF.

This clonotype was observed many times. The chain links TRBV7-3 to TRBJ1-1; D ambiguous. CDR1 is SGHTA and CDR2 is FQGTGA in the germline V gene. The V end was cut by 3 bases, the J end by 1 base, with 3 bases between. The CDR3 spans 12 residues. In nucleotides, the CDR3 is TGTGCCAGCAGCTTTGGGAACACTGAAGCTTTCTTT. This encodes CASSFGNTEAFF.

The CDR3 DNA sequence: TGTGCCAGCAGTTCTGGGACCGTGTTCGAGCAGTACTTC. Translated: CASSSGTVFEQYF. The genes are TRBV6-2 or TRBV6-3 and TRBJ2-7, with D possibly being TRBD1 or TRBD2 (5 bases each). This CDR3 region has 13 residues. Germline values: CDR1 MNHEY, CDR2 SVGEGT. V was pared by 4 bases and J by 6 bases, with 13 bases between.